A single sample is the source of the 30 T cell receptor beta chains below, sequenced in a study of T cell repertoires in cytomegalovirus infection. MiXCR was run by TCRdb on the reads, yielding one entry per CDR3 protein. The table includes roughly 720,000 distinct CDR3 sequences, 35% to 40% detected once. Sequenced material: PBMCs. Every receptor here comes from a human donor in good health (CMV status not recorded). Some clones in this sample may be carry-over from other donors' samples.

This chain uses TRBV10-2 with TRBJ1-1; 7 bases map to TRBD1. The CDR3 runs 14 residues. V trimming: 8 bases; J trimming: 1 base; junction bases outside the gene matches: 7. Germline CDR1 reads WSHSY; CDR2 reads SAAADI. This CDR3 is CASGPGGWNTEAFF. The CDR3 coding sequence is TGCGCCAGCGGACCAGGGGGGTGGAACACTGAAGCTTTCTTT.

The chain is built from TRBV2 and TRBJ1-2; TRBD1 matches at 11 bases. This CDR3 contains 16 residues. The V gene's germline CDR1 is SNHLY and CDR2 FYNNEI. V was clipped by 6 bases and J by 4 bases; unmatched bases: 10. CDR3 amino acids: CASRQGQGAPSYGYTF. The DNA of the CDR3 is TGTGCCAGCAGGCAAGGACAGGGGGCTCCCAGCTATGGCTACACCTTC.

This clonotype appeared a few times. In DNA form, the CDR3 reads TGTGCCTGCTGGGCGTGGCGGGAGGGCCCTATCGGAGAGACCCAGTACTTC. Translated, it gives CACWAWREGPIGETQYF. The chain employs TRBV28 and TRBJ2-5; TRBD2 matches 9 bases. With 11 bases clipped from V and 4 bases from J, the junction kept 20 bases outside the gene matches. This CDR3 is 17 amino acids long. Germline CDR1 and CDR2: MDHEN and SYDVKM.

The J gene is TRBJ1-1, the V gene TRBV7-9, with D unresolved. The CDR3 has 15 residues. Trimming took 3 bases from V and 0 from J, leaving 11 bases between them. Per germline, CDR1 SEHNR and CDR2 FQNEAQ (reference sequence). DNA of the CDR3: TGTGCCAGCAGCTTGGTCGGACGGGTGAACACTGAAGCTTTCTTT. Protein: CASSLVGRVNTEAFF.

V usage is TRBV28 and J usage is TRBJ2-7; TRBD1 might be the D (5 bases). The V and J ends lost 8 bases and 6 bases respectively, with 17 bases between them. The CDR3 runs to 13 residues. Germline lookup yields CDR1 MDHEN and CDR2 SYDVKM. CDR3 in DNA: TGTGCCAGCCTTCCCTCCAGGGAAGGCGAGCAGTACTTC. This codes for CASLPSREGEQYF.

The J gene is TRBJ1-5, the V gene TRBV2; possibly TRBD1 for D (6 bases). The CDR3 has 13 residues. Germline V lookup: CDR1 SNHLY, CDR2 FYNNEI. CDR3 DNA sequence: TGTGCGGGGGCTCGGAACCGGGATCAGCCCCAGCATTTT. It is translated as CAGARNRDQPQHF. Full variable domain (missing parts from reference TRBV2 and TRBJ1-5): EPEVTQTPSHQVTQMGQEVILRCVPISNHLYFYWYRQILGQKVEFLVSFYNNEISEKSEIFDDQFSVERPDGSNFTLKIRSTKLEDSAMYFCAGARNRDQPQHFGDGTRLSIL.

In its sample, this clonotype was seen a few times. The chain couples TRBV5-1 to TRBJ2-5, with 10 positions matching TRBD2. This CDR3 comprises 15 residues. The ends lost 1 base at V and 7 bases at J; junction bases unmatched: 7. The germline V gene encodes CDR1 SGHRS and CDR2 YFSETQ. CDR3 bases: TGCGCCAGCAGCTTGCTTACTAGCGGGATCGGGACCCAGTACTTC. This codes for CASSLLTSGIGTQYF.

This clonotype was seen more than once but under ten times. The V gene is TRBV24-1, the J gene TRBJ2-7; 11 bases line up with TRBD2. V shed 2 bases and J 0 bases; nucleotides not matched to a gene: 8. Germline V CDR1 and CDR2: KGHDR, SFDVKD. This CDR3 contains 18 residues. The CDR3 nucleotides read TGTGCCACCAGTGATTCACCGGGACTAGCGGATAGCTCCTACGAGCAGTACTTC. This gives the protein CATSDSPGLADSSYEQYF.

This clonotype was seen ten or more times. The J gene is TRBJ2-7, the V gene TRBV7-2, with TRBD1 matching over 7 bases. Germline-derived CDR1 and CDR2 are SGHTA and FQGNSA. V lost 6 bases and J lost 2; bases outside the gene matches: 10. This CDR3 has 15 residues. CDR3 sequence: CASRQTGSHPYEQYF. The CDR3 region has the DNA TGTGCCAGCAGACAGACAGGGTCTCATCCCTACGAGCAGTACTTC.

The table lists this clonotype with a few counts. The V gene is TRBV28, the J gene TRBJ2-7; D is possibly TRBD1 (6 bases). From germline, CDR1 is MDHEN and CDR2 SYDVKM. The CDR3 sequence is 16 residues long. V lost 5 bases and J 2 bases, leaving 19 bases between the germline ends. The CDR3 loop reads CASSPPGTTTTYEQYF. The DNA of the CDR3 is TGTGCCAGCAGTCCCCCGGGGACAACTACGACCTACGAGCAGTACTTC.

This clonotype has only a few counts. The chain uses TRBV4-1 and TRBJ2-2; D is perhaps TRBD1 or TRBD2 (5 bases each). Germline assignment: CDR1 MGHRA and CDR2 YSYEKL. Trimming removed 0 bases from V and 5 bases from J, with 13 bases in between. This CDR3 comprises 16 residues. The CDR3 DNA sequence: TGCGCCAGCAGCCAAGAAGTCGGGGCTCGGACCGGGGAGCTGTTTTTT. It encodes CASSQEVGARTGELFF.

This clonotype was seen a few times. Here the CDR3 DNA reads TGTGCCAGCAGCTTAGCGTCCAGGACAGGGGACTACGAGCAGTACTTC. Protein product: CASSLASRTGDYEQYF. The chain has TRBV7-8 and TRBJ2-7, with 9 bases lining up with TRBD1. J lost 3 bases, V lost 0 bases, and 6 bases had no gene match. CDR1 and CDR2 (germline): SGHVS, FQNEAQ. The CDR3 extends over 16 amino acids. The full variable domain, with the rest looked up from reference TRBV7-8 and TRBJ2-7, is GAGVSQSPRYKVAKRGQDVALRCDPISGHVSLFWYQQALGQGPEFLTYFQNEAQLDKSGLPSDRFFAERPEGSVSTLKIQRTQQEDSAVYLCASSLASRTGDYEQYFGPGTRLTVT.

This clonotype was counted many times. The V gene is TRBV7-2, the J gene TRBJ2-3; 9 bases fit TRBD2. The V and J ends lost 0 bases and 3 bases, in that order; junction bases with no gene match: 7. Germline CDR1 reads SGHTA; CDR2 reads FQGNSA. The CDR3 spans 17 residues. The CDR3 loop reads CASSLATLAGSTDTQYF. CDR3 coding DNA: TGTGCCAGCAGCTTAGCAACCCTAGCGGGGTCGACAGATACGCAGTATTTT.

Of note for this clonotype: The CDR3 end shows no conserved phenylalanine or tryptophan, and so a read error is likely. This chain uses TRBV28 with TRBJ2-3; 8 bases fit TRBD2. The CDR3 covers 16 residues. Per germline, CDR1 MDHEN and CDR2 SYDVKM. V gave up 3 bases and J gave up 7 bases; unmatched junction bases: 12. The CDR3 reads CASSFARPGGGNTQYC. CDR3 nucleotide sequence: TGTGCCAGCAGTTTTGCCCGGCCGGGAGGGGGGAATACGCAGTATTGT.

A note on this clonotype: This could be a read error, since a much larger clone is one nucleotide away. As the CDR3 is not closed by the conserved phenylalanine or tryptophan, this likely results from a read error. For the CDR3, the DNA is TGTGCCAGCAGCTTAGGAGTTCTCGGGGGAATGGGTGAGCAGTTCTTA. Translated, it gives CASSLGVLGGMGEQFL. The rearrangement links TRBV7-3 to TRBJ2-1, with D maybe TRBD2 (6 bases). The CDR3 loop spans 16 amino acids. CDR1 is SGHTA, CDR2 FQGTGA, per germline. V gave up 2 bases and J gave up 9 bases, with 20 bases separating them.

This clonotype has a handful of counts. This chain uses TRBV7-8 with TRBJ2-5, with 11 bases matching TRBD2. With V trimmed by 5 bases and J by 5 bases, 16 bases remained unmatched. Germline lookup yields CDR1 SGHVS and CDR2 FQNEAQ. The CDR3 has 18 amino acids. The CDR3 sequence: CASSRNIAGGSKGETQYF. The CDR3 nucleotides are TGTGCCAGCAGCCGCAATATAGCGGGAGGGTCGAAGGGGGAGACCCAGTACTTC.

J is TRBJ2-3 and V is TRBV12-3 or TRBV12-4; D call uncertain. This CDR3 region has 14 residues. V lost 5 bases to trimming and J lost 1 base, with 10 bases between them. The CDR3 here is CASSLVRRTDTQYF. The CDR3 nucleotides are TGTGCCAGCAGTCTCGTCCGGCGCACAGATACGCAGTATTTT.

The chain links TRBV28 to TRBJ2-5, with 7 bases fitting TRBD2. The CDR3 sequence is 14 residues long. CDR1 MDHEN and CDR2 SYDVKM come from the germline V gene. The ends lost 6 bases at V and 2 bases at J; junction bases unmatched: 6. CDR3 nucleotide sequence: TGTGCCAGCAGGCTGATGGGGGGGCAAGAGACCCAGTACTTC. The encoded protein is CASRLMGGQETQYF.

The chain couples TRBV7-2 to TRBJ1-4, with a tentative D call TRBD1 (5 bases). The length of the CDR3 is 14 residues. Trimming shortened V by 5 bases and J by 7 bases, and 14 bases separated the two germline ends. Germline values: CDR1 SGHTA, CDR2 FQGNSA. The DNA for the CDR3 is TGTGCCAGCAGCCGGGGCGGGCAGGGTGAAAAACTGTTTTTT. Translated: CASSRGGQGEKLFF.

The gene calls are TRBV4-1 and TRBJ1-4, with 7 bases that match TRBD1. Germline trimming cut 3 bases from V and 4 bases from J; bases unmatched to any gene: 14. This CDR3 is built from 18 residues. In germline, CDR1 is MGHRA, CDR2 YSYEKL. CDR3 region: CASSQDEEGAGSNEKLFF. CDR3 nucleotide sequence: TGCGCCAGCAGCCAGGACGAAGAGGGGGCAGGTAGTAATGAAAAACTGTTTTTT.

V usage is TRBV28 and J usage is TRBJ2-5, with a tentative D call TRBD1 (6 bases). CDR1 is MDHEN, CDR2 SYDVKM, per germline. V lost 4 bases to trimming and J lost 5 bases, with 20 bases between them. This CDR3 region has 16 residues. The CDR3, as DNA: TGTGCCAGCAGTTCCATCACGGGCAGGGGTCTGGAGACCCAGTACTTC. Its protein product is CASSSITGRGLETQYF.

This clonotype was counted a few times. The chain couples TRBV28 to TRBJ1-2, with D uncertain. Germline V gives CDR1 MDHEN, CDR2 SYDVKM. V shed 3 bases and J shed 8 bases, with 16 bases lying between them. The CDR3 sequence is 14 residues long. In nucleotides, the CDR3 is TGTGCCAGCAGTTTGGACGGGCCCCGATACGGCTACACCTTC. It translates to CASSLDGPRYGYTF.

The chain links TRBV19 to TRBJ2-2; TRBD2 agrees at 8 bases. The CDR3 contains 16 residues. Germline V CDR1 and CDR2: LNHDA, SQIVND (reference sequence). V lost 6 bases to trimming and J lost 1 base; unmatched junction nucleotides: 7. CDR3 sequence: CASRSAGELNTGELFF. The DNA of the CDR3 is TGTGCCAGTAGATCAGCGGGAGAACTGAACACCGGGGAGCTGTTTTTT.

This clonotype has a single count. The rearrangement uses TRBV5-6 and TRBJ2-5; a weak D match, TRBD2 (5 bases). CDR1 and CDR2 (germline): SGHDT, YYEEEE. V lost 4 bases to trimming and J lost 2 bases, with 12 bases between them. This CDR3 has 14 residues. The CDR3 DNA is TGTGCCAGCAGCCACCCCCAGCGGCAAGAGACCCAGTACTTC. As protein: CASSHPQRQETQYF.

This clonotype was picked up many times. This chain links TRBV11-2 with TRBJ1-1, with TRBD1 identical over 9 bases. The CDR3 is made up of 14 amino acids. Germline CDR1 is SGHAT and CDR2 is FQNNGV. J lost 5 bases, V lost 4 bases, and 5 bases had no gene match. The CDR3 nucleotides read TGTGCCAGCAGCTCAAACAGGGGGCGAACTGAAGCTTTCTTT. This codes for CASSSNRGRTEAFF.

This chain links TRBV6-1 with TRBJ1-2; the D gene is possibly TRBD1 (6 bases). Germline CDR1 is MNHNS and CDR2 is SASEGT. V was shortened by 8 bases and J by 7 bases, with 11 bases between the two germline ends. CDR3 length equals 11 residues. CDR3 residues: CASRRDTGYTF. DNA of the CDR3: TGTGCCAGCCGGAGGGACACTGGCTACACCTTC.

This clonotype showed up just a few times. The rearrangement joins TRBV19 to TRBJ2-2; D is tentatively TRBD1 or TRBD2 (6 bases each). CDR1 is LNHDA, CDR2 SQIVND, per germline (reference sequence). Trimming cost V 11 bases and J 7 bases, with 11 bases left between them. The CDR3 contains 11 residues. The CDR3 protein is CASRGVGELFF. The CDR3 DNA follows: TGTGCCTCAAGGGGGGTCGGGGAGCTGTTTTTT.

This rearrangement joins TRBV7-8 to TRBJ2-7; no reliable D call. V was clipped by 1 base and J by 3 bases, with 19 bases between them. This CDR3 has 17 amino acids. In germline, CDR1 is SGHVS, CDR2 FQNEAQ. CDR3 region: CASSLEVIRGSHYEQYF. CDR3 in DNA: TGTGCCAGCAGCTTAGAGGTTATTCGCGGATCCCACTACGAGCAGTACTTC.

CDR3: CASSPISVPSGDRGNTQYF. For the CDR3, the DNA is TGTGCCAGCAGCCCAATATCCGTACCGAGCGGGGATCGAGGGAATACGCAGTATTTT. V and J are TRBV7-6 and TRBJ2-3; TRBD2 aligns across 7 bases. With V trimmed by 5 bases and J by 7 bases, 24 bases remained unmatched. The CDR3 sequence is 19 residues long. Germline CDR1 reads SGHVS; CDR2 reads FNYEAQ.

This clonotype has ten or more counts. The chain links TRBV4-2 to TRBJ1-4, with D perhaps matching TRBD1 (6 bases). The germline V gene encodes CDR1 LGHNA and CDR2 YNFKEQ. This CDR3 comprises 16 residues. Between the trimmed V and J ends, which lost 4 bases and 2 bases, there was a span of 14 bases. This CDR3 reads CASSLTGSATNEKLFF. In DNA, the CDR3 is TGTGCCAGCAGCCTCACAGGGTCGGCGACTAATGAAAAACTGTTTTTT.